This T cell receptor (beta chain) was retrieved from a study of identical twins. As concerns this clonotype: What it binds is not known.

Each donor was a healthy Caucasian. Study-wide results and limits: Out-of-frame beta chain sequences displayed weaker excess sharing between twins. For cord blood, abundant beta clonotypes had fewer insertions, unlike memory repertoires, which showed none.

V lost 6 bases to trimming and J lost 6 bases, with 17 bases between them. The CDR3 contains 15 residues. CDR1 is MNHNS, CDR2 SASEGT, per germline. TCRdb ran MiXCR on the 5' RACE reads and lists one entry per CDR3 protein. Of approximately 630,000 distinct CDR3 sequences in the sample, 7% to 7.5% are singletons; the top ten hold about 1.6%. This same sample was also taken into another study, of yellow fever vaccine responses in identical twins.

This chain uses TRBV6-1 with TRBJ2-2; unclear D gene. The source material was PBMCs. The TCR comes from a woman under 30 in good health. The CDR3 DNA sequence: TGTGCCAGCAGCCTAGGCCCACGTGGGCCCGGGGAGCTGTTTTTT. Translated, it gives CASSLGPRGPGELFF.